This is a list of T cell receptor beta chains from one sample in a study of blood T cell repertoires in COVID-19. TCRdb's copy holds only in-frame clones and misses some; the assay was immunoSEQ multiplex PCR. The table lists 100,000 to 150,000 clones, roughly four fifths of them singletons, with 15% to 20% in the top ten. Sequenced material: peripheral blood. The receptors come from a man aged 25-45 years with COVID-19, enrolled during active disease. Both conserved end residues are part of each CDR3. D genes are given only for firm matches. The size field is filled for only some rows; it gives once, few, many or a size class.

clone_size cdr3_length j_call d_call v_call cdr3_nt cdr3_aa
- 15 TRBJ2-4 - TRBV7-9 TGTGCCAGCAGCTCCCCCCGACAGAGGTTGAACATTCAGTACTTC CASSSPRQRLNIQYF
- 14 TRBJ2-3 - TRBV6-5 TGTGCCAGCAGTTACTCCAGGGGCACAGATACGCAGTATTTT CASSYSRGTDTQYF
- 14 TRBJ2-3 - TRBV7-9 TGTGCCAGCAGCTTAGATGCAGGGGTCCGTACGCAGTATTTT CASSLDAGVRTQYF
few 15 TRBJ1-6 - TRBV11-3 TGTGCCAGCAGCTTCGGGGGGTTTGATAATTCACCCCTCCACTTT CASSFGGFDNSPLHF
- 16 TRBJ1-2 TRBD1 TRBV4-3 TGCGCCAGCAGCCAAGAACCACCCGGGACAGGTCATGGCTACACCTTC CASSQEPPGTGHGYTF
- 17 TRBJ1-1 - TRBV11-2 TGTGCCAGCAGCTTATCTACCGTCGGGGGAGGGAAAAGAGGAGCTTTCTTT CASSLSTVGGGKRGAFF
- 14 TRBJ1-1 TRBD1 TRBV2 TGTGCCAGCAGTGTGGGACAGGGGAACACTGAAGCTTTCTTT CASSVGQGNTEAFF
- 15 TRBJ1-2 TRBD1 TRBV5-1 TGCGCCAGCAGCTTGGCCGGACAGGGGGCGAATGGCTACACCTTC CASSLAGQGANGYTF
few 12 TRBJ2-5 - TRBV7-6 TGTGCCAGCAGCATGGCCGGGGAGACCCAGTACTTC CASSMAGETQYF
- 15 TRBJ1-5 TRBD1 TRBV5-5 TGTGCCAGCAGATCCTCCCCAGGGGGCGCGCAGCCCCAGCATTTT CASRSSPGGAQPQHF
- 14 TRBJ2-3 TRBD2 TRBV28 TGTGTCATTACCAAGCGGGGCTACACAGATACGCAGTATTTT CVITKRGYTDTQYF
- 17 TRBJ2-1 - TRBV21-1 TGTGCCAGCAGTCTAAGAAGGGGGCGGGATCCGTACAATGAGCAGTTCTTC CASSLRRGRDPYNEQFF
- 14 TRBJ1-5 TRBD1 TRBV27 TGTGCCAGCAGACGGACAGGGCTCAATCAGCCCCAGCATTTT CASRRTGLNQPQHF
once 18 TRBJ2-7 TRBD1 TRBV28 TGTGCCAGCAGTCATCTGTATCGGGACAGGGGCCCCCGATACGAGCAGTACTTC CASSHLYRDRGPRYEQYF